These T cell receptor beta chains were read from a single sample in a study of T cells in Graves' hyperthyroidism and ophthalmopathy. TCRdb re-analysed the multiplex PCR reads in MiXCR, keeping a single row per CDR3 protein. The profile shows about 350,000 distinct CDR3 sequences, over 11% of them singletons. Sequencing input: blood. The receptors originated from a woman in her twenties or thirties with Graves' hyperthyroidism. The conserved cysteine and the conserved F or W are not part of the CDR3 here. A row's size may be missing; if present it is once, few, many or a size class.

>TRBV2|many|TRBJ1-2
ASNSGSQQNGYT
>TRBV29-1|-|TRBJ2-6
SVDSGTSGNSGANVLT
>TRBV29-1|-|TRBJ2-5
SVGTGSSQGTQY
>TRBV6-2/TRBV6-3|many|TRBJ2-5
ASSFGDRRQETQY
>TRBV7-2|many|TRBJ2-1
ASSAYSQGAIEQF
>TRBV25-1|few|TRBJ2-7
ASSVAGDLYEQY
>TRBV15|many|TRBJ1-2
ATSRESLNYGYT
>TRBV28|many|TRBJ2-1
ASLAYNEQF
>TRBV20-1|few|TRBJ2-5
SATGMRIQETQY
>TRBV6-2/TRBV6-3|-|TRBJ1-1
ASRRTENTEAF
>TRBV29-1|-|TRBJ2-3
GAEPGGAGTDTQY
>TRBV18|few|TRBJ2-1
ASSPPIRPPTYYNEQF
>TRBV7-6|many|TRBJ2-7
ASSLEEAYEQY
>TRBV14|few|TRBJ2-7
ASSLNVYGTTYEQY
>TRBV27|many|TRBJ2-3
ASSLGGGGNTDTQY
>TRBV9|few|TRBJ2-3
ASSVELFTDTQY
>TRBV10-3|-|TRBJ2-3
AISESNAGGFWTDTQY
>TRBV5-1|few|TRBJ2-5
ASSFEGRETQY
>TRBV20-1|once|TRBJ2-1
SAQRRLAGLYNEQF
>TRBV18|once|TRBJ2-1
ASSPFTSGRIEQF
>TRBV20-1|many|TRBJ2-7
SASAPTSGTLDAEQY
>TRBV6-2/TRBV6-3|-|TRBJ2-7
ASSGWDRPYEQY
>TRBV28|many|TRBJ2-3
ASRRTYERPDTQY
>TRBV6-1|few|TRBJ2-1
ASRGVTPNEQF
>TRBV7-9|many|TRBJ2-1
ASSSEGRGAHEQF
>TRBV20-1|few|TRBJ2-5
SARAIQEQQETQY
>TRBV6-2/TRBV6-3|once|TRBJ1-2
ACANTGSVIYGYT
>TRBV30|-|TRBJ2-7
ASVRGSSYEQY
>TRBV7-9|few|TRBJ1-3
ASSSPEGGSGNTIY
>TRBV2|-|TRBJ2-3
ASSAGLAGVDTRY
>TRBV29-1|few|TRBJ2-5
SVVNSQETQY
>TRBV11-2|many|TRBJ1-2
ASSLSGPKVYGYT
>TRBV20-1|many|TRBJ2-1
RAQATTYNEQF
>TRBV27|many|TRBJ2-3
ASSRLGSDTQY
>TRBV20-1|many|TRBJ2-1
SARDERGPGNNEQF
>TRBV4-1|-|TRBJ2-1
ASSQDRLAGVGEQF
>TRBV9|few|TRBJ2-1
ASSVVAGASYNEQF
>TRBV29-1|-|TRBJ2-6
SYEGGLSGANVLT
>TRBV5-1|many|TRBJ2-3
ASSLVGAGTDTQY
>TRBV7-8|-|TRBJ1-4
ASSSGRDLNEKLF
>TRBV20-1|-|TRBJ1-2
SARVHGYT